This TCR beta chain was captured by sequencing in a study of cytomegalovirus exposure and HLA in healthy donors. About this clone itself: Its antigen is undetermined.

This CDR3 comprises 17 residues. The V end lost 3 bases, the J end lost 7 bases, and 22 bases lay between the germline ends. Germline CDR1 and CDR2: SGHVS and FQNEAQ. Findings and limits, study-wide: The authors assumed roughly uniform sequencing depth across donors for presence/absence analyses. In a later analysis, DRB1 alleles had the most associated TCRs; HLA-C alleles the fewest.

PCR used 60 Vbeta primers and 13 Jbeta primers. Methods used by the authors: It was a later analysis that counted about 80 million unique TCR beta chains, of which approximately 9.9 million were shared. Sequenced by immunoSEQ multiplex PCR; TCRdb stores in-frame clones only, minus some. That table is the source of V, J and clone size, and D and trimming were worked out from the DNA. Found here are some 130,000 clones; the top ten clones hold 1.5% to 2%. The J gene is TRBJ1-5, the V gene TRBV7-8; D unclear. The sample comprised PBMCs. The TCR originated in a woman between 35 and 50 years old in good health and CMV-seropositive. The CDR3 is CASSLGLGRQRNQPQHF. The CDR3 nucleotides are TGTGCCAGCAGCTTGGGCCTTGGGAGGCAGAGGAACCAGCCCCAGCATTTT.